This paragraph reports one T cell receptor beta chain. Its antigen is undetermined. The sample comes from a study of T cells after yellow fever vaccination. Study findings and constraints: The appearance of a small share of clonotypes in both CD4 and CD8 compartments was observed. On re-exposure, the response was weaker but peaked faster, at day 5 versus 15. Post-booster samples contained most primary-vaccination clones (about 95% CD4, less than 90% CD8).

Generation of TCR cDNA used 5'RACE template switching (which added a universal primer site and UMIs). TCRdb ran MiXCR on the 5' RACE reads and lists one entry per CDR3 protein. The sample carries some 400,000 distinct CDR3 sequences, around 19% recorded once. The CDR3 spans 13 residues. In germline, CDR1 is DFQATT, CDR2 SNEGSKA (reference sequence). V was shortened by 7 bases and J by 4 bases, with 16 bases between the two germline ends. Sequencing used PBMCs, obtained before the yellow fever booster vaccination. The chain joins TRBV20-1 to TRBJ1-2; D not certain. This clonotype originated in a man younger than 35 who received the YFV17D yellow fever vaccine. The CDR3 nucleotides read TGCAGTGGGGTCCGGACGGAGGGCTATGGCTACACCTTC. This codes for CSGVRTEGYGYTF.